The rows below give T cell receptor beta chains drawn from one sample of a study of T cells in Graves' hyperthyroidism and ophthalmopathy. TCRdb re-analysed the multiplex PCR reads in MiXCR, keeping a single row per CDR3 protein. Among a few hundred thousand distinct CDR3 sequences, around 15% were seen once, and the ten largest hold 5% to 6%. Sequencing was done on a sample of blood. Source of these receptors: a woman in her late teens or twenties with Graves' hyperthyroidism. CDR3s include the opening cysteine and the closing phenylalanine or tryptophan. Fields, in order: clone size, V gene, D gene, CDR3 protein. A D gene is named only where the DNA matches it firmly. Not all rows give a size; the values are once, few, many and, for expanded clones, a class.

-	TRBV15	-	CATSRDQGQGNIQYF
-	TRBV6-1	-	CASTRGGEGIDTQYF
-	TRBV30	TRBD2	CAWRSVAGVYEQYF
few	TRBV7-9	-	CASSSGMGETQYF
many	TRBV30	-	CAWGGQINYGYTF
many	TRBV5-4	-	CASSYPDKADTQYF
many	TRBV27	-	CASSPGLSYEQYF
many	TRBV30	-	CAWRSLGSPEAFF
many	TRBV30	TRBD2	CAWSTGLAVHEQFF
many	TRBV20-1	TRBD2	CSAQAGLAGSIPYEQYF
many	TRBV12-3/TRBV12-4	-	CASSQHDPGQPQHF
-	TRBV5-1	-	CASSNGHQETQYF
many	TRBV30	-	CAWSVWQDGANYGYTF
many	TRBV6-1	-	CASARGALNTEAFF
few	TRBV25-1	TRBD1	CASTGTGRTEAFF
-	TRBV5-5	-	CASSLSTGELVF
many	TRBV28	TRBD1	CAAGTGNYGYTF
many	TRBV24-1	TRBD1	CATSDLLNRGYYEQYF
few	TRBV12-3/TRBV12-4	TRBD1	CASTSGQGYEQYF
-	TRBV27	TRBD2	CASSQAGGVTDTQYF
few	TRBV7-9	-	CASSLQQGHGYTF
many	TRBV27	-	CASSFWGNTEAFF
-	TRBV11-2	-	CASSLGLVGDYNERFF
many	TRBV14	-	CASSQDYYEQYF
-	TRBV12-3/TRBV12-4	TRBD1	CASRGPGQGVTEAFF
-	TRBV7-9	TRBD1	CASSLRDRGLLNTEAFF
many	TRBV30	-	CAWSGGVTGEKLFF
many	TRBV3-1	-	CASSQVADEQFF
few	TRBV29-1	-	CSVGKRTHDNYGYTF
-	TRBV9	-	CASSVAGGPRSGELFF
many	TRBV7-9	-	CASSFTESYEQYF
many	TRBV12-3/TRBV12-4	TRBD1	CASSWGSGTDSFEQYF
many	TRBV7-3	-	CASSLRVVDEQFF
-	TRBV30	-	CAWSVGAGANVLTF
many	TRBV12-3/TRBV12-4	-	CASTHRERPAPFYNEQFF
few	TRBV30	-	CAWNVSGEPQETQYF
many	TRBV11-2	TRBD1	CASSLELRGLDGTEAFF
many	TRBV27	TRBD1	CASSSPGQLSSYEQYF
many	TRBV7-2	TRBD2	CASSLGMFDSGRVYNEQFF
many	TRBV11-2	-	CASSSWDFSYNEQFF